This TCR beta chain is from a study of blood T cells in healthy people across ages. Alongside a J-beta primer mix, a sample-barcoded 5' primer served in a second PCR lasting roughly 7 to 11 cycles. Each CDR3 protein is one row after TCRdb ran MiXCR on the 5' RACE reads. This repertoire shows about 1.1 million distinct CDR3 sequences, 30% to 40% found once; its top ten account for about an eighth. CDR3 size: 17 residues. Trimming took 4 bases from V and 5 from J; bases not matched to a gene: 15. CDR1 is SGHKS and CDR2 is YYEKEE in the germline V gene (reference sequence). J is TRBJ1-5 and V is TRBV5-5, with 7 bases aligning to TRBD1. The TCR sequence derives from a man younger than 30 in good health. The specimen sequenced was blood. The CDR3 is CASSRGQEAKADQPQHF. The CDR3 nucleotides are TGTGCCAGCAGCCGAGGACAGGAGGCAAAAGCAGATCAGCCCCAGCATTTT.